Presented here are 26 T cell receptor beta chains from one specimen sequenced in a study of blood T cell repertoires in COVID-19 (TCRdb year 2020). Libraries were made using the immunoSEQ multiplex PCR assay. The table comes from immuneACCESS by way of TCRdb, which keeps in-frame sequences with V and J called. Part of the clones is missing from these tables; in studies checked, under half for an unresolved V gene and the rest for unknown reasons. This sample comprises about 150,000 clones, roughly 90% of them detected only once. The ten largest clones add up to 2.5% to 3% of the sample. The source material was peripheral blood. These receptors came from a human donor with COVID-19, enrolled during active disease. The donor label of this sample is uncertain.

This chain's CDR3 is CATSFGTGGQEKLFF. Here the CDR3 DNA reads TGTGCCACATCGTTTGGGACAGGGGGACAGGAAAAACTGTTTTTT. The gene calls are TRBV19 and TRBJ1-4, with 11 bases matching TRBD1. Germline lookup yields CDR1 LNHDA and CDR2 SQIVND (reference sequence). The CDR3 spans 15 residues. The ends lost 10 bases at V and 8 bases at J; junction bases unmatched: 12.

Written as DNA, the CDR3 is TGCGCCAGCAGCTTACATCCGGGACAGACCTACTACGAGCAGTACTTC. Protein: CASSLHPGQTYYEQYF. The rearrangement links TRBV5-1 to TRBJ2-7; 7 positions match TRBD1. With 2 bases clipped from V and 3 bases from J, the junction kept 11 bases outside the gene matches. The length of the CDR3 is 16 residues. CDR1 is SGHRS, CDR2 YFSETQ, per germline.

The J gene is TRBJ2-1, the V gene TRBV2, with D uncertain. The CDR3 has 14 residues. Trimming left V 4 bases short and J 0 bases short, with 7 bases between. CDR1 SNHLY and CDR2 FYNNEI come from the germline V gene. CDR3 bases: TGTGCCAGCAGTGCAGCGAGCTCCTACAATGAGCAGTTCTTC. It is translated as CASSAASSYNEQFF.

V and J are TRBV5-6 and TRBJ1-2; a possible D gene is TRBD1 (5 bases). The germline CDR1 and CDR2 sequences are SGHDT and YYEEEE. This CDR3 is built from 15 residues. Trimming left V 5 bases short and J 7 bases short, with 21 bases between. This chain's CDR3 is CASSHYARGFGGYTF. The CDR3 region has the DNA TGTGCCAGCAGTCACTACGCGCGGGGGTTTGGTGGCTACACCTTC. Filled out from reference TRBV5-6 and TRBJ1-2, the complete variable domain reads DAGVTQSPTHLIKTRGQQVTLRCSPKSGHDTVSWYQQALGQGPQFIFQYYEEEERQRGNFPDRFSGHQFPNYSSELNVNALLLGDSALYLCASSHYARGFGGYTFGSGTRLTVV.

The chain employs TRBV7-9 and TRBJ1-6; TRBD1 matches at 8 bases. Trimming cost V 4 bases and J 3 bases; bases outside gene matches: 5. The CDR3 consists of 16 residues. Germline V gene sequence: CDR1 SEHNR, CDR2 FQNEAQ (reference sequence). CDR3 protein: CASSWSGTGYNSPLHF. In DNA, the CDR3 is TGTGCCAGCAGCTGGTCCGGGACAGGCTATAATTCACCCCTCCACTTT.

In its sample, this clone is medium-sized (0.01 to 0.1%). CDR3: CASRRGFNEQFF. In DNA, the CDR3 is TGTGCCAGCAGGCGAGGTTTCAATGAGCAGTTCTTC. This chain joins TRBV7-2 and TRBJ2-1; D uncertain. Germline loops: CDR1 SGHTA, CDR2 FQGNSA. The CDR3 length is 12 residues. With 6 bases removed from V and 6 bases from J, the gap between germline ends came to 9 bases.

This chain links TRBV18 with TRBJ2-3, with TRBD2 matching 8 bases. The CDR3 contains 16 residues. CDR1 and CDR2 from the germline V gene are KGHSH and LQKENI. Trimming at V came to 6 bases and at J to 1 base, leaving 9 bases not matched to a gene. CDR3 nucleotides: TGTGCCAGCTCTACCGGGGCGGGGGGCGGCACAGATACGCAGTATTTT. Its protein is CASSTGAGGGTDTQYF.

The rearrangement uses TRBV5-5 and TRBJ1-1, with 9 positions matching TRBD1. V shed 7 bases and J 1 base; nucleotides not matched to a gene: 8. The CDR3 loop spans 15 amino acids. Germline V CDR1 and CDR2: SGHKS, YYEKEE (reference sequence). The CDR3 nucleotides read TGTGCCAGCGGGGGACAGGGTGTGCCGAACACTGAAGCTTTCTTT. Protein sequence: CASGGQGVPNTEAFF.

This chain connects TRBV5-4 to TRBJ2-7; D is possibly TRBD1 (5 bases). V lost 7 bases and J 7 bases, leaving 18 bases between the germline ends. This CDR3 region has 13 residues. Germline CDR1 SGHNT, CDR2 YYREEE (reference sequence). In nucleotides, the CDR3 is TGTGCCAGCGCCGTAGGACAACTGGGGGAGCAGTACTTC. Residues: CASAVGQLGEQYF.

The gene calls are TRBV6-5 and TRBJ1-5, with D perhaps TRBD1 (5 bases). Germline CDR1 MNHEY, CDR2 SVGAGI. V was clipped by 2 bases and J by 3 bases, with 11 bases between them. The CDR3 totals 15 residues. This CDR3 reads CASSYGGEANQPQHF. In DNA form, the CDR3 reads TGTGCCAGCAGTTACGGGGGGGAGGCCAATCAGCCCCAGCATTTT.

The chain couples TRBV18 to TRBJ2-3; D remains ambiguous. Between the trimmed V and J ends, which lost 5 bases and 2 bases, there was a span of 8 bases. CDR1 is KGHSH and CDR2 is LQKENI in the germline V gene. There are 13 residues in the CDR3. The CDR3 is CASSVRATDTQYF. DNA for the CDR3: TGTGCCAGCTCAGTACGAGCCACAGATACGCAGTATTTT. Full variable domain (missing parts from reference TRBV18 and TRBJ2-3): NAGVMQNPRHLVRRRGQEARLRCSPMKGHSHVYWYRQLPEEGLKFMVYLQKENIIDESGMPKERFSAEFPKEGPSILRIQQVVRGDSAAYFCASSVRATDTQYFGPGTRLTVL.

This clone has only a few counts. V gene TRBV6-4 combines with J gene TRBJ1-1; D remains ambiguous. V gave up 0 bases and J gave up 2 bases, with 7 bases separating them. The CDR3 contains 14 residues. CDR1 and CDR2 (germline): MRHNA, SNTAGT. CDR3 sequence: CASSDSSTNTEAFF. In DNA form, the CDR3 reads TGTGCCAGCAGTGACTCGAGCACTAACACTGAAGCTTTCTTT.

This chain uses TRBV9 with TRBJ2-7; 8 nucleotides match TRBD1. V was clipped by 0 bases and J by 0 bases; unmatched bases: 5. The CDR3 spans 16 residues. Looked up from germline, CDR1 is SGDLS and CDR2 is YYNGEE. CDR3 sequence: CASSVVNRGYSYEQYF. The DNA for the CDR3 is TGTGCCAGCAGCGTAGTTAACAGGGGGTACTCCTACGAGCAGTACTTC. The whole variable domain, remainder taken from reference TRBV9 and TRBJ2-7, is DSGVTQTPKHLITATGQRVTLRCSPRSGDLSVYWYQQSLDQGLQFLIQYYNGEERAKGNILERFSAQQFPDLHSELNLSSLELGDSALYFCASSVVNRGYSYEQYFGPGTRLTVT.

The V and J genes are TRBV30 and TRBJ2-5, with 10 bases lining up with TRBD1. The germline CDR1 and CDR2 sequences are GTSNPN and SVGIG (reference sequence). The CDR3 covers 15 residues. The V and J ends lost 5 bases and 4 bases, in that order; junction bases with no gene match: 10. The CDR3 coding sequence is TGTGCCTGGCAACCCCTGACAGGGGGCAGAGAGACCCAGTACTTC. It yields the protein CAWQPLTGGRETQYF.

V and J are TRBV7-3 and TRBJ2-5; tentatively, D is TRBD2 (5 bases). CDR3 length equals 14 residues. V was cut by 5 bases and J by 5 bases, with 15 bases left in between. Germline CDR1 is SGHTA and CDR2 is FQGTGA. The CDR3 reads CASSPQASSETQYF. CDR3 nucleotides: TGTGCCAGCAGCCCCCAGGCTAGCTCCGAGACCCAGTACTTC.

V is TRBV10-3 and J is TRBJ2-1; possible D gene TRBD1, 6 bases. V lost 4 bases, J lost 3 bases, and 10 bases lay in between. This CDR3 is built from 14 residues. Germline-derived CDR1 and CDR2 are ENHRY and SYGVKD. The CDR3 protein is CAISAGQIYNEQFF. Here the CDR3 DNA reads TGTGCCATCAGTGCTGGACAGATCTACAATGAGCAGTTCTTC.

The rearrangement uses TRBV6-5 and TRBJ2-7; a possible D gene is TRBD2 (6 bases). This CDR3 comprises 13 residues. V was trimmed by 5 bases and J by 7 bases, leaving 15 bases between them. Germline lookup yields CDR1 MNHEY and CDR2 SVGAGI. CDR3 loop: CASSHAGTEEQYF. CDR3 coding DNA: TGTGCCAGCAGTCACGCGGGGACGGAAGAGCAGTACTTC.

The chain has TRBV6-2 or TRBV6-3 and TRBJ2-1; no definite D call. CDR3 length equals 13 residues. V was shortened by 5 bases and J by 4 bases, with 9 bases between the two germline ends. CDR1 MNHEY and CDR2 SVGEGT come from the germline V gene. The DNA for the CDR3 is TGTGCCAGCAGTCCCGACTTGTACAATGAGCAGTTCTTC. Encoded protein: CASSPDLYNEQFF.

The rearrangement uses TRBV3-1 (or the pseudogene TRBV3-2) and TRBJ1-1; no clear D. The germline gives CDR1 LGHDT, CDR2 YNNKEL (reference sequence). V gave up 0 bases and J gave up 5 bases, with 13 bases separating them. This CDR3 has 15 residues. The CDR3 reads CASSQEWEGLTEAFF. In DNA form, the CDR3 reads TGTGCCAGCAGCCAAGAATGGGAGGGTTTGACTGAAGCTTTCTTT.

The rearrangement joins TRBV19 to TRBJ2-6; 9 positions agree with TRBD1. V shed 4 bases, J shed 4 bases, and the junction held 8 bases outside the gene matches. The CDR3 is made up of 17 amino acids. Germline loops: CDR1 LNHDA, CDR2 SQIVND (reference sequence). The CDR3 sequence: CASSKKQGAGGANVLTF. CDR3 nucleotides: TGTGCCAGTAGTAAAAAACAGGGGGCGGGAGGGGCCAACGTCCTGACTTTC.

The chain has TRBV7-6 and TRBJ1-6; 11 nucleotides line up with TRBD1. The CDR3 sequence is 16 residues long. V shed 3 bases and J 14 bases; nucleotides not matched to a gene: 12. Germline CDR1 reads SGHVS; CDR2 reads FNYEAQ. The CDR3 sequence: CASSLAGTGGISTLHF. CDR3 bases: TGTGCCAGCAGCTTGGCCGGGACAGGGGGTATTTCGACCCTCCACTTT.

V is TRBV7-6 and J is TRBJ1-3; TRBD1 agrees at 8 bases. Germline trimming cut 1 base from V and 3 bases from J; bases unmatched to any gene: 5. Germline CDR1 is SGHVS and CDR2 is FNYEAQ. The CDR3 is made up of 16 amino acids. Here the CDR3 DNA reads TGTGCCAGCAGCTTAGAAGAGACAGGGGTTGGAAACACCATATATTTT. It codes for CASSLEETGVGNTIYF.

The chain is built from TRBV18 and TRBJ1-1; tentatively, D is TRBD1 (6 bases). The V end was cut by 1 base, the J end by 0 bases, with 18 bases between. Germline CDR1 is KGHSH and CDR2 is LQKENI. The CDR3 consists of 18 residues. The CDR3 DNA reads as TGTGCCAGCTCACCACGGGCGGGGGGCGGTAGTATGAACACTGAAGCTTTCTTT. Translation gives CASSPRAGGGSMNTEAFF.

V gene TRBV7-9 combines with J gene TRBJ2-3; 12 bases match TRBD2. This CDR3 comprises 17 residues. The junction had 5 bases not matched to a gene; V was cut back by 0 bases and J by 4 bases. Germline V gives CDR1 SEHNR, CDR2 FQNEAQ (reference sequence). The CDR3 reads CASSLAQLAGGSDTQYF. As DNA, the CDR3 is TGTGCCAGCAGCTTAGCGCAACTAGCGGGGGGATCAGATACGCAGTATTTT.

The chain couples TRBV5-6 to TRBJ2-2; D might be TRBD2 (5 bases). Germline lookup yields CDR1 SGHDT and CDR2 YYEEEE. V shed 4 bases and J shed 6 bases, with 10 bases lying between them. The CDR3 has 13 residues. CDR3 nucleotide sequence: TGTGCCAGCAGCCCCGGGGATCCCGGGGAGCTGTTTTTT. Its translation: CASSPGDPGELFF.

The chain couples TRBV5-4 to TRBJ1-2, with 10 bases fitting TRBD1. The germline gives CDR1 SGHNT, CDR2 YYREEE (reference sequence). CDR3 length: 13 amino acids. J lost 8 bases, V lost 5 bases, and 6 bases had no gene match. CDR3 DNA sequence: TGTGCCAGCAGGACAGGGGGCGACTTGGGCTACACCTTC. Translated: CASRTGGDLGYTF.